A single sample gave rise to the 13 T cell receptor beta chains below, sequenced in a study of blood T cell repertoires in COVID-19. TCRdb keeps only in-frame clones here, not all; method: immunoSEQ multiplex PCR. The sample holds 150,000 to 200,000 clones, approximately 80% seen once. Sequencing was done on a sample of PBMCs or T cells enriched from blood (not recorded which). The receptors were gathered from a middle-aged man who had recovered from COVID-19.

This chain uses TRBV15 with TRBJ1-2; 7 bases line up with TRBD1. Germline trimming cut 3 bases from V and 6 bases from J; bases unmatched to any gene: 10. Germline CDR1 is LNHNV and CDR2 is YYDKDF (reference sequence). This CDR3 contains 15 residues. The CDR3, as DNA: TGTGCCACCAGCAGTAGGACAGGCAATTTTAATGGCTACACCTTC. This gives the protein CATSSRTGNFNGYTF.

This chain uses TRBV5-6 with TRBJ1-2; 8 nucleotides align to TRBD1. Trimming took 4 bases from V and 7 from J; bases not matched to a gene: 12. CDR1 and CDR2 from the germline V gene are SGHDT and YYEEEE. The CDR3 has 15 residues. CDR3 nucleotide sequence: TGTGCCAGCAGCCTTCCGGACAGGGCCAGTGGTGGCTACACCTTC. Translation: CASSLPDRASGGYTF.

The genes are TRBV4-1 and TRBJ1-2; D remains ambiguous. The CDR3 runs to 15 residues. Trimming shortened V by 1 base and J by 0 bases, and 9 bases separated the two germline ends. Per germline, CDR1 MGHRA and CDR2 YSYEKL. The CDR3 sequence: CASSQGPFPNYGYTF. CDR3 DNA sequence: TGCGCCAGCAGCCAAGGTCCTTTCCCTAACTATGGCTACACCTTC.

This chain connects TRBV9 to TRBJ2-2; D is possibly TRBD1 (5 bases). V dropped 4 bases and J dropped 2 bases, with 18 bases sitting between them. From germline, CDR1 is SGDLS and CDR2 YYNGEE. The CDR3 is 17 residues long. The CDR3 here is CASSPSRAGINTGELFF. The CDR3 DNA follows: TGTGCCAGCAGCCCAAGTCGGGCAGGGATAAACACCGGGGAGCTGTTTTTT.

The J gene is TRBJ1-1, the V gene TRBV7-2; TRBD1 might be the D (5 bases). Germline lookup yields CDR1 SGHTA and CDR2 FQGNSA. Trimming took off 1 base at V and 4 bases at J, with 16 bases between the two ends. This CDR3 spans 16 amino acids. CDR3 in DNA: TGTGCCAGCAGCTTAGGCAGGGAGGTAAGGAGCACTGAAGCTTTCTTT. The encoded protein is CASSLGREVRSTEAFF.

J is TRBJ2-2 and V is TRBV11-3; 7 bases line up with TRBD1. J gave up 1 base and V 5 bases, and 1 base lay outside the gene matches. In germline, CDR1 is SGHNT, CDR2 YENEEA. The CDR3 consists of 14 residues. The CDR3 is CASSPGGNTGELFF. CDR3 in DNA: TGTGCCAGCAGCCCAGGGGGGAACACCGGGGAGCTGTTTTTT.

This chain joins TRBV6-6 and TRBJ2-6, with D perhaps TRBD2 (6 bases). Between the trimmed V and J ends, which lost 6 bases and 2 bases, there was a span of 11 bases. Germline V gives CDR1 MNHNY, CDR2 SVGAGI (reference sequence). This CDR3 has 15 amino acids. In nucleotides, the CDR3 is TGTGCCAGCAGCAAGGAGGGGCCTGGGGCCAACGTCCTGACTTTC. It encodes CASSKEGPGANVLTF.

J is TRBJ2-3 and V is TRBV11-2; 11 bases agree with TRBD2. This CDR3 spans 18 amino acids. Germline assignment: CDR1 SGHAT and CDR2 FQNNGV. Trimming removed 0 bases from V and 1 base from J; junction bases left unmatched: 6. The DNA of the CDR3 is TGTGCCAGCAGCTTAGACCCATCACTAGCGGGAGGCACAGATACGCAGTATTTT. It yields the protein CASSLDPSLAGGTDTQYF.

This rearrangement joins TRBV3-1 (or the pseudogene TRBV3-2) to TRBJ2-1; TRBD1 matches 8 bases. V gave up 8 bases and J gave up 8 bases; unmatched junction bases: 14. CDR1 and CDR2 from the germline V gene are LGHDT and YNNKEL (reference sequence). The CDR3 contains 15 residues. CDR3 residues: CASGGQGALGDEQFF. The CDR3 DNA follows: TGTGCCAGCGGAGGCCAGGGGGCGCTGGGGGATGAGCAGTTCTTC.

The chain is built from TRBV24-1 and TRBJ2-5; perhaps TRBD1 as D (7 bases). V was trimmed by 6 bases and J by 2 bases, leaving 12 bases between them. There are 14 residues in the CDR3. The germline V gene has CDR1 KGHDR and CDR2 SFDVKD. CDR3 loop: CATSPGGLQETQYF. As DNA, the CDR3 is TGTGCCACCAGTCCAGGGGGACTTCAAGAGACCCAGTACTTC.

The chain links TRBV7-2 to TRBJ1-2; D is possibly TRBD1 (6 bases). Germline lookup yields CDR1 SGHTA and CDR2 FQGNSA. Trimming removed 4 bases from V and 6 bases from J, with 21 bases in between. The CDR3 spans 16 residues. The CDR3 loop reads CASSSRTAGVRDGYTF. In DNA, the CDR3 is TGTGCCAGCAGCTCCCGCACGGCAGGGGTCCGGGATGGCTACACCTTC.

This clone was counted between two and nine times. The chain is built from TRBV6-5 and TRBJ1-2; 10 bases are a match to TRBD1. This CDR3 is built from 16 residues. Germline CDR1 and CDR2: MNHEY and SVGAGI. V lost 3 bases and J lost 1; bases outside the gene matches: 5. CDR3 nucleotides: TGTGCCAGCAGTTATATCCGGACAGGGGGTAACTATGGCTACACCTTC. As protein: CASSYIRTGGNYGYTF.

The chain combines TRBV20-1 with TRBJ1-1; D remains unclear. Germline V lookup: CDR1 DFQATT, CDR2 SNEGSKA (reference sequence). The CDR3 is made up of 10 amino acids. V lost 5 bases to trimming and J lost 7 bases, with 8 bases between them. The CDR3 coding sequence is TGCAGTGCTCGTTTTGTTGAAGCTTTCTTT. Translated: CSARFVEAFF.